Given below is one T cell receptor (beta chain) in context. The data derive from a study of blood T cell repertoires in COVID-19. Across the study: Some COVID-19 samples were acute and others convalescent; all came from the United States, Italy and Spain. PBMCs, B-cell-depleted T cells, or T cells were the source of the cDNA or gDNA that made up the material.

Original handling: Amplified reference gene primers provided the basis for estimating nucleated cell counts. Only in-frame clones appear in the TCRdb table, and some are missing; sequencing was by immunoSEQ multiplex PCR. Clone size and the V and J calls come from that table; the DNA yielded D and trimming. The sample holds approximately 27,000 clones, almost 90% seen once. The clonotype comes from a man aged 70-80 years with acute or convalescent COVID-19. The sample consisted of peripheral blood.

As DNA, the CDR3 is TGCGCCAGCACCCTTCTGGCTAGCGGGAGTTGGAATGAGCAGTTCTTC. Its translation: CASTLLASGSWNEQFF. The chain employs TRBV5-1 and TRBJ2-1, with TRBD2 identical over 10 bases. The CDR3 totals 16 residues. V lost 6 bases to trimming and J lost 7 bases; unmatched junction nucleotides: 13. Germline V gene lookup returns CDR1 SGHRS and CDR2 YFSETQ.